This T cell receptor (beta chain) is from a study of CD8 T cells in ankylosing spondylitis. CDR3 size: 16 residues. Germline values: CDR1 SGHTA, CDR2 FQGTGA. V trimming: 2 bases; J trimming: 5 bases; junction bases outside the gene matches: 9. Library preparation for TCR beta used quantitative 5'-RACE with molecular barcodes. TCRdb independently ran MiXCR on the 5' RACE reads; one entry per CDR3 protein. This table holds roughly 200,000 distinct CDR3 sequences, 20% to 30% found once. In this sample, this clonotype turned up many times. What it binds is not known. Study-level results: A TCR beta motif of several highly homologous variants seemed to mark ankylosing spondylitis blood. Disease-linked clones bore a CD8+ phenotype, appearing relatively rarely in peripheral blood.

The sequence was collected from a male donor with ankylosing spondylitis or in good health (not recorded which). The chain employs TRBV7-3 and TRBJ2-1; 7 bases fit TRBD2. Material for sequencing was blood, either unsorted or a sorted T cell fraction (not recorded which). CDR3 DNA: TGTGCCAGCAGCTTAGGGCTAGCGGAGCCAAACAATGAGCAGTTCTTC. Translating gives CASSLGLAEPNNEQFF.